The 16 T cell receptor beta chains reported below all come from one sample, sequenced in a study of PD-L1 blockade in urothelial cancer. Sequenced by immunoSEQ multiplex PCR; TCRdb stores in-frame clones only, minus some. The profile shows about 81,000 clones, 85% of them singletons. Time point: pretreatment peripheral blood. The specimen comprised PBMCs, sampled around atezolizumab (anti-PD-L1) treatment. These receptors all stem from a man between 40 and 49 years old with urothelial cancer.

The V call is TRBV5-6, the J call TRBJ1-4; D not certain. The CDR3 has 11 amino acids. Trimming pared 5 bases from V and 6 bases from J, leaving 5 bases between. Germline CDR1 is SGHDT and CDR2 is YYEEEE. CDR3 nucleotide sequence: TGTGCCAGCAGTTCTGATGAAAAACTGTTTTTT. This sequence encodes CASSSDEKLFF.

This chain links TRBV9 with TRBJ2-5; weak D call: TRBD1 (6 bases). There are 14 residues in the CDR3. The germline V gene encodes CDR1 SGDLS and CDR2 YYNGEE. Trimming stripped 4 bases from V and 2 bases from J, with 12 bases between. Here the CDR3 reads CASSPGDRQETQYF. DNA of the CDR3: TGTGCCAGCAGCCCAGGGGACCGTCAAGAGACCCAGTACTTC.

The V and J genes are TRBV4-1 and TRBJ2-5; D may be TRBD2 (5 bases). The J call is in doubt because the DNA end fits TRBJ2-7 better. This CDR3 is 15 amino acids long. In germline, CDR1 is MGHRA, CDR2 YSYEKL. Here the CDR3 reads CASTPEDGDDYEQYF. The CDR3 DNA reads as TGCGCCAGCACCCCGGAGGATGGAGACGACTACGAGCAGTACTTC.

The V gene is TRBV29-1, the J gene TRBJ2-7, with D tentatively TRBD2 (6 bases). Germline-derived CDR1 and CDR2 are SQVTM and ANQGSEA. V was trimmed by 7 bases and J by 6 bases, leaving 19 bases between them. The CDR3 has 13 residues. Written as DNA, the CDR3 is TGCAGCGCCCAAATCACCAGGGAGGCCGAGCAGTACTTC. As protein: CSAQITREAEQYF.

A few counts support this clone. The chain has TRBV15 and TRBJ2-3; a possible D gene is TRBD1 (5 bases). The length of the CDR3 is 14 residues. The germline V gene encodes CDR1 LNHNV and CDR2 YYDKDF (reference sequence). The V gene lost 2 bases and the J gene lost 5 bases, with 11 bases spanning the gap. The DNA of the CDR3 is TGTGCCACCAGCAGACCACAGGTCGGAGATACGCAGTATTTT. It yields the protein CATSRPQVGDTQYF.

This clone was seen only a few times. The CDR3 region has the DNA TGTGCCAGCTCACCCAGGGACAACTCCTACGAGCAGTACTTC. Translation gives CASSPRDNSYEQYF. The V and J genes are TRBV18 and TRBJ2-7, with D perhaps matching TRBD1 (6 bases). V was shortened by 3 bases and J by 0 bases, with 9 bases between the two germline ends. The germline V gene has CDR1 KGHSH and CDR2 LQKENI. CDR3 length: 14 residues.

The chain uses TRBV2 and TRBJ1-1, with TRBD1 matching 7 bases. Germline loops: CDR1 SNHLY, CDR2 FYNNEI. This CDR3 has 14 residues. The trim removed 6 bases at V and 4 bases at J, leaving 8 bases unmatched. This chain's CDR3 is CASRDVKGATEAFF. CDR3 nucleotide sequence: TGTGCCAGCAGGGACGTCAAGGGGGCCACTGAAGCTTTCTTT.

The gene calls are TRBV7-9 and TRBJ2-2, with D hard to call. Trimming removed 0 bases from V and 7 bases from J, with 12 bases in between. CDR1 and CDR2 (germline): SEHNR, FQNEAQ (reference sequence). This CDR3 spans 15 amino acids. CDR3 in DNA: TGTGCCAGCAGCTTAGCGCTCGGGTACGTCGGGGAGCTGTTTTTT. It encodes CASSLALGYVGELFF. Full variable domain (remainder filled in from reference TRBV7-9 and TRBJ2-2): DTGVSQNPRHKITKRGQNVTFRCDPISEHNRLYWYRQTLGQGPEFLTYFQNEAQLEKSRLLSDRFSAERPKGSFSTLEIQRTEQGDSAMYLCASSLALGYVGELFFGEGSRLTVL.

This chain joins TRBV27 and TRBJ2-7; 10 bases agree with TRBD2. J gave up 4 bases and V 6 bases, and 9 bases lay outside the gene matches. The CDR3 is 15 residues long. Per the germline V gene, CDR1 is MNHEY and CDR2 is SMNVEV (reference sequence). In DNA, the CDR3 is TGTGCCAGCAGGAGCGGGAGGGCCCTCCCATACGAGCAGTACTTC. This sequence encodes CASRSGRALPYEQYF.

The genes are TRBV5-1 and TRBJ2-1, with 7 nucleotides matching TRBD1. The CDR3 runs to 20 residues. V shed 4 bases, J shed 0 bases, and the junction held 19 bases outside the gene matches. Per the germline V gene, CDR1 is SGHRS and CDR2 is YFSETQ. CDR3: CASSQPADRVPDGSYNEQFF. CDR3 coding DNA: TGCGCCAGCAGCCAGCCAGCCGACAGGGTTCCCGACGGCTCCTACAATGAGCAGTTCTTC.

The chain couples TRBV6-6 to TRBJ2-5, with D maybe TRBD1 (6 bases). Trimming cost V 6 bases and J 4 bases, with 12 bases left between them. The CDR3 spans 13 residues. Per the germline V gene, CDR1 is MNHNY and CDR2 is SVGAGI (reference sequence). Here the CDR3 DNA reads TGTGCCAGCAGAAATGGACAGTCAGAGACCCAGTACTTC. Its protein is CASRNGQSETQYF.

This clone was observed a single time. V usage is TRBV4-1 and J usage is TRBJ1-3; D is perhaps TRBD1 (5 bases). V was clipped by 4 bases and J by 7 bases, with 20 bases between them. CDR1 and CDR2 from the germline V gene are MGHRA and YSYEKL. This CDR3 comprises 16 residues. The CDR3 DNA reads TGCGCCAGCAGCCGTGCGGGGGACCCAGGAGGGAACACCATATATTTT. This encodes CASSRAGDPGGNTIYF.

This sequence joins TRBV7-9 and TRBJ2-7; 10 bases are a match to TRBD2. Germline values: CDR1 SEHNR, CDR2 FQNEAQ (reference sequence). J was trimmed by 6 bases and V by 4 bases; bases with no gene match: 3. The CDR3 totals 13 residues. This CDR3 reads CASSSSGRAEQYF. CDR3 DNA sequence: TGTGCCAGCAGCTCAAGCGGGAGGGCCGAGCAGTACTTC.

This chain uses TRBV19 with TRBJ2-1, with TRBD2 identical over 9 bases. The CDR3 contains 15 residues. V lost 3 bases, J lost 7 bases, and 7 bases stayed unmatched. In germline, CDR1 is LNHDA, CDR2 SQIVND (reference sequence). The DNA of the CDR3 is TGTGCCAGTAGTATCGGCGGGAGGGTAATAAATGAGCAGTTCTTC. Its translation is CASSIGGRVINEQFF.

The sample holds a few counts of this clone. The rearrangement joins TRBV4-1 to TRBJ1-1; no firm D call. V was trimmed by 2 bases and J by 5 bases, leaving 12 bases between them. CDR1 is MGHRA, CDR2 YSYEKL, per germline. There are 14 residues in the CDR3. The CDR3 protein is CASSQPPSRTEAFF. The CDR3 nucleotides read TGCGCCAGCAGCCAACCTCCCTCTAGGACTGAAGCTTTCTTT.

This clone has just a few counts. This chain links TRBV11-2 with TRBJ1-2; D is possibly TRBD1 (5 bases). Per the germline V gene, CDR1 is SGHAT and CDR2 is FQNNGV. V was shortened by 5 bases and J by 2 bases, with 24 bases between the two germline ends. The CDR3 is 18 amino acids. Here the CDR3 reads CASSHIRQGERGNYGYTF. The CDR3 DNA reads TGTGCCAGCAGCCACATTCGGCAGGGCGAAAGGGGAAACTATGGCTACACCTTC.